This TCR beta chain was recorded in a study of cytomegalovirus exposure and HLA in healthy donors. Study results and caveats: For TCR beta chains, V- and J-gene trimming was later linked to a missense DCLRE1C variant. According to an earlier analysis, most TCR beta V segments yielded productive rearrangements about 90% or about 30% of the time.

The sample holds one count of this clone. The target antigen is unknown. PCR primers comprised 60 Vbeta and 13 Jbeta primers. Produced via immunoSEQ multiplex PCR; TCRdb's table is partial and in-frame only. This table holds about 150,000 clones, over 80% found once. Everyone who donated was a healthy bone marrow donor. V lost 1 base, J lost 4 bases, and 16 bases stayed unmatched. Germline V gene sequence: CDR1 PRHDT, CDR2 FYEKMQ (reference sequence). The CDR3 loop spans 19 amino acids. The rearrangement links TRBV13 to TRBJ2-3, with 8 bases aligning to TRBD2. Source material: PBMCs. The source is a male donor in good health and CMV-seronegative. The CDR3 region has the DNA TGTGCCAGCAGCTTAGAGTCCCTCCTCACTAGCGGCCGGGCAGATACGCAGTATTTT. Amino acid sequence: CASSLESLLTSGRADTQYF.